Listed below are T cell receptor beta chains from one sample, sequenced in a study of shared clonotypes between healthy human individuals. Only in-frame clones appear in the TCRdb table, and some are missing; sequencing was by immunoSEQ multiplex PCR. The top ten clones hold approximately 13% of a sample with fewer than 550,000 clones, around 79% of them seen once. The sequenced material came from PBMCs. These receptors were obtained from a woman in her 40s in good health. Some clones in this sample may be carry-over from other donors' samples. CDR3s include the opening cysteine and the closing phenylalanine or tryptophan. D genes are given only for firm matches. Clone size is shown for a subset of rows, as once, few, many or a class of expanded clone.

CDR3 length | D gene | J gene | clone size | V gene | CDR3 protein | CDR3 DNA
16 | - | TRBJ1-5 | - | TRBV28 | CASSLFRYYSNQPQHF | TGTGCCAGCAGTTTATTCAGGTACTATAGCAATCAGCCCCAGCATTTT
12 | - | TRBJ1-1 | - | TRBV28 | CASSRMNTEAFF | TGTGCCAGCAGTAGAATGAACACTGAAGCTTTCTTT
14 | TRBD2 | TRBJ2-7 | - | TRBV19 | CASSTLAGVHEQYF | TGTGCCAGTAGTACTCTAGCGGGAGTTCACGAGCAGTACTTC
15 | TRBD2 | TRBJ2-7 | - | TRBV2 | CASSEARGRAAEQYF | TGTGCCAGCAGTGAAGCTCGAGGGAGGGCCGCCGAGCAGTACTTC
14 | - | TRBJ2-1 | - | TRBV6-5 | CASLGPGVRDEQFF | TGTGCCAGCCTTGGGCCAGGGGTTCGCGATGAGCAGTTCTTC
15 | - | TRBJ1-4 | - | TRBV27 | CATGSQGSLNEKLFF | TGTGCCACCGGATCCCAGGGTTCCTTGAATGAAAAACTGTTTTTT
14 | TRBD2 | TRBJ2-2 | - | TRBV18 | CASTTSGRTGELFF | TGTGCCAGCACAACTAGCGGGAGGACCGGGGAGCTGTTTTTT
15 | TRBD1 | TRBJ1-4 | few | TRBV5-5 | CASSARTGGGEKLFF | TGTGCCAGCAGCGCTCGGACAGGGGGCGGTGAAAAACTGTTTTTT
18 | - | TRBJ1-5 | - | TRBV28 | CASSTTWWGSYSNQPQHF | TGTGCCAGCAGTACGACGTGGTGGGGATCGTATAGCAATCAGCCCCAGCATTTT
14 | TRBD2 | TRBJ2-1 | few | TRBV30 | CAWRRLAANNEQFF | TGTGCCTGGAGGAGACTAGCGGCCAACAATGAGCAGTTCTTC
15 | - | TRBJ2-3 | - | TRBV7-9 | CASSSWGRVPDTQYF | TGTGCCAGCAGCTCTTGGGGCAGGGTGCCTGATACGCAGTATTTT
14 | TRBD1 | TRBJ2-5 | - | TRBV5-1 | CASKTGTVPETQYF | TGCGCCAGCAAAACCGGGACAGTCCCGGAGACCCAGTACTTC
14 | - | TRBJ2-5 | - | TRBV5-1 | CASSENLGGETQYF | TGCGCCAGCAGCGAGAATCTGGGCGGGGAGACCCAGTACTTC
15 | TRBD1 | TRBJ2-2 | - | TRBV18 | CASSPGQANTGELFF | TGTGCCAGCTCCCCGGGACAGGCCAACACCGGGGAGCTGTTTTTT
15 | - | TRBJ2-7 | few | TRBV11-2 | CASSLDVRPSYEQYF | TGTGCCAGCAGCTTAGATGTCAGGCCCTCCTACGAGCAGTACTTC
12 | - | TRBJ2-7 | once | TRBV19 | CATTTGAYEQYF | TGTGCCACCACAACGGGAGCCTACGAGCAGTACTTC
14 | - | TRBJ1-5 | few | TRBV10-1 | CASSDGPSNQPQHF | TGCGCCAGCAGTGACGGACCTAGCAATCAGCCCCAGCATTTT
13 | - | TRBJ1-5 | once | TRBV5-1 | CASSLGTNQPQHF | TGCGCCAGCAGCTTGGGTACCAACCAGCCCCAGCATTTT
11 | - | TRBJ2-1 | - | TRBV18 | CASSPGRGEVF | TGTGCCAGCTCACCAGGACGGGGAGAAGTCTTC
13 | - | TRBJ1-2 | - | TRBV28 | CASSSGLGGGYTF | TGTGCCAGCAGTTCGGGTTTGGGGGGTGGCTACACCTTC
15 | - | TRBJ2-2 | - | TRBV7-2 | CASIPPPLNTGELFF | TGTGCCAGCATCCCACCCCCCCTGAACACCGGGGAGCTGTTTTTT
14 | - | TRBJ2-2 | - | TRBV7-9 | CASSSYRDTGELFF | TGTGCCAGCAGCTCGTACAGGGATACCGGGGAGCTGTTTTTT
14 | - | TRBJ2-7 | - | TRBV5-8 | CASSLGRASYEQYF | TGTGCCAGCAGCTTAGGCAGGGCCTCCTACGAGCAGTACTTC
13 | - | TRBJ2-5 | - | TRBV7-7 | CASSQDYQETQYF | TGTGCTAGCAGTCAGGACTACCAAGAGACCCAGTACTTC
13 | - | TRBJ2-2 | - | TRBV7-8 | CASSNGQTGELFF | TGTGCCAGCAGCAACGGTCAGACCGGGGAGCTGTTTTTT
13 | - | TRBJ2-3 | once | TRBV10-3 | CAISDPRQDTQYF | TGTGCCATCAGTGACCCGAGGCAGGATACGCAGTATTTT